This T cell receptor beta chain comes out of a study of lymphopenia after photon versus proton radiotherapy. This table comes from immunoSEQ multiplex PCR, and its TCRdb copy is limited to in-frame clones, with some not included. The table has tens of thousands of clones, approximately 84% seen once. Trimming stripped 6 bases from V and 5 bases from J, with 18 bases between. The CDR3 contains 14 residues. CDR1 is SGHDT and CDR2 is YYEEEE in the germline V gene. This sequence joins TRBV5-6 and TRBJ2-7; D not certain. The TCR was taken from a man in his 60s with pancreatic cancer. This specimen consisted of peripheral blood, obtained from a patient treated with proton-based radiotherapy. The CDR3 loop reads CASIPTGRPDEQYF. In nucleotides, the CDR3 is TGTGCCAGCATCCCGACGGGTCGTCCCGACGAGCAGTACTTC.